Shown below are 26 T cell receptor beta chains from a single sample sequenced in a study of blood T cell repertoires in COVID-19. The protocol was immunoSEQ multiplex PCR, while the TCRdb copy is restricted to in-frame clones and leaves out a portion. The repertoire holds 100,000 to 150,000 clones, with approximately 90% as singletons. The sample consisted of peripheral blood. Receptors originate from a man in his forties or fifties with active or convalescent COVID-19.

CDR3 sequence (DNA): TGTGCCAGCAGTTACGAAGGAGCTTCCAACCACTATGGCTACACCTTC. This translates into CASSYEGASNHYGYTF. V gene TRBV6-5 combines with J gene TRBJ1-2; D not resolved. CDR1 MNHEY and CDR2 SVGAGI come from the germline V gene. Trimming shortened V by 2 bases and J by 3 bases, and 16 bases separated the two germline ends. The CDR3 runs 16 residues.

This sequence joins TRBV29-1 and TRBJ1-3; D unresolved. The CDR3 runs to 16 residues. Trimming took off 6 bases at V and 3 bases at J, with 21 bases between the two ends. CDR1 is SQVTM and CDR2 is ANQGSEA in the germline V gene. This chain's CDR3 is CSVIYGRIYFGNTIYF. Here the CDR3 DNA reads TGCAGCGTCATCTACGGCAGGATTTATTTTGGAAACACCATATATTTT.

The J gene is TRBJ1-2, the V gene TRBV10-3, with TRBD1 identical over 9 bases. V gave up 6 bases and J gave up 8 bases; unmatched junction bases: 7. The CDR3 totals 13 residues. CDR1 ENHRY and CDR2 SYGVKD come from the germline V gene. DNA for the CDR3: TGTGCCATCAGAGGGACAGGGTTAGACGGCTACACCTTC. Translation gives CAIRGTGLDGYTF.

J is TRBJ2-3 and V is TRBV28, with a weak D call TRBD2 (6 bases). The CDR3 runs to 13 residues. From germline, CDR1 is MDHEN and CDR2 SYDVKM. The V gene lost 7 bases and the J gene lost 1 base, with 9 bases spanning the gap. The CDR3 coding sequence is TGTGCCAGCACCACGGGGGGCACAGATACGCAGTATTTT. It yields the protein CASTTGGTDTQYF.

This clone showed up just once. The chain recombines TRBV29-1 with TRBJ1-1; 7 bases align to TRBD1. The ends lost 2 bases at V and 4 bases at J; junction bases unmatched: 7. CDR1 and CDR2 (germline): SQVTM, ANQGSEA. This CDR3 is 14 amino acids long. The CDR3 DNA is TGCAGCGTTGAATCTCAGGGGGTGGTCACTGAAGCTTTCTTT. Amino acids: CSVESQGVVTEAFF.

This clone was seen just once. V is TRBV5-1 and J is TRBJ1-2, with D perhaps TRBD1 (5 bases). Germline assignment: CDR1 SGHRS and CDR2 YFSETQ. V shed 0 bases and J shed 8 bases, with 20 bases lying between them. The CDR3 contains 16 residues. Here the CDR3 DNA reads TGCGCCAGCAGCTTGGTTGGGCAGGGTGTCCTCTGGGGCTACACCTTC. Its translation is CASSLVGQGVLWGYTF.

The J gene is TRBJ2-5, the V gene TRBV6-1, with D unclear. Germline CDR1 reads MNHNS; CDR2 reads SASEGT. The CDR3 is made up of 12 amino acids. V was trimmed by 3 bases and J by 2 bases, leaving 4 bases between them. CDR3 region: CASSDQQETQYF. The CDR3 bases are TGTGCCAGCAGTGATCAGCAAGAGACCCAGTACTTC.

This clone was counted only a few times. The rearrangement joins TRBV6-1 to TRBJ2-3; weak D call: TRBD2 (5 bases). The CDR3 extends over 16 amino acids. Trimming took 0 bases from V and 0 from J, leaving 10 bases between them. From germline, CDR1 is MNHNS and CDR2 SASEGT. The CDR3 nucleotides are TGTGCCAGCAGTGAAGCGGCGGGCCCTAGCACAGATACGCAGTATTTT. This encodes CASSEAAGPSTDTQYF.

The chain is built from TRBV28 and TRBJ1-4; 7 bases match TRBD1. Trimming took 6 bases from V and 1 from J; bases not matched to a gene: 8. The CDR3 length is 16 residues. CDR1 and CDR2 from the germline V gene are MDHEN and SYDVKM. The CDR3 here is CASRTGWSVTNEKLFF. The CDR3 nucleotides read TGTGCCAGCAGGACAGGGTGGAGTGTAACTAATGAAAAACTGTTTTTT.

The V and J genes are TRBV5-4 and TRBJ2-3, with TRBD2 identical over 7 bases. Germline CDR1 and CDR2: SGHNT and YYREEE (reference sequence). The CDR3 covers 14 residues. Germline trimming cut 7 bases from V and 4 bases from J; bases unmatched to any gene: 9. The CDR3 nucleotides are TGTGCCAGCCGGGAGGCGCACCGGGCAGATACGCAGTATTTT. Translation gives CASREAHRADTQYF.

This rearrangement joins TRBV7-2 to TRBJ2-5; 9 positions match TRBD2. The germline V gene encodes CDR1 SGHTA and CDR2 FQGNSA. This CDR3 contains 16 residues. V shed 2 bases and J 5 bases; nucleotides not matched to a gene: 9. The CDR3: CASSLKGGGGPETQYF. The CDR3 DNA reads TGTGCCAGCAGCTTAAAGGGCGGGGGGGGCCCGGAGACCCAGTACTTC. Complete variable domain (other parts from reference TRBV7-2 and TRBJ2-5): GAGVSQSPSNKVTEKGKDVELRCDPISGHTALYWYRQSLGQGLEFLIYFQGNSAPDKSGLPSDRFSAERTGGSVSTLTIQRTQQEDSAVYLCASSLKGGGGPETQYFGPGTRLLVL.

This clone was observed a single time. The chain has TRBV7-9 and TRBJ1-6; D gene unclear. The length of the CDR3 is 13 residues. Germline-derived CDR1 and CDR2 are SEHNR and FQNEAQ (reference sequence). Trimming removed 5 bases from V and 8 bases from J, with 10 bases in between. Here the CDR3 DNA reads TGTGCCAGCAGCCTTCGGGGTGATTCACCCCTCCACTTT. This sequence encodes CASSLRGDSPLHF.

The chain uses TRBV6-6 and TRBJ2-2; 8 positions match TRBD1. Germline CDR1 and CDR2: MNHNY and SVGAGI (reference sequence). The CDR3 is made up of 16 amino acids. The junction had 13 bases not matched to a gene; V was cut back by 6 bases and J by 7 bases. CDR3 residues: CASSHEGQGAGGELFF. CDR3 DNA: TGTGCCAGCAGCCACGAGGGGCAGGGGGCCGGCGGGGAGCTGTTTTTT.

A single count supports this clone. The J gene is TRBJ2-5, the V gene TRBV5-6; D gene unclear. V was clipped by 2 bases and J by 1 base, with 12 bases between them. CDR3 length equals 15 residues. The V gene's germline CDR1 is SGHDT and CDR2 YYEEEE. The CDR3 nucleotides are TGTGCCAGCAGCTTACCCCGAGCTAGCCAAGAGACCCAGTACTTC. Its translation is CASSLPRASQETQYF.

Regarding this clone: Other DNA sequences in this specimen translate into the identical CDR3. The V and J genes are TRBV6-6 and TRBJ2-2, with D maybe TRBD2 (5 bases). Trimming cost V 0 bases and J 3 bases, with 5 bases left between them. The CDR3 totals 14 residues. Germline V gene data show CDR1 as MNHNY and CDR2 as SVGAGI (reference sequence). CDR3 nucleotides: TGTGCCAGCAGTTACTCGAGGGACACCGGGGAGCTGTTTTTT. Residues: CASSYSRDTGELFF.

The chain employs TRBV14 and TRBJ1-3, with D possibly matching TRBD1 (6 bases). The germline V and J ends were trimmed by 2 bases and 2 bases, with 10 bases remaining between them. The germline CDR1 and CDR2 sequences are SGHDN and FVKESK. The CDR3 is 15 residues long. This CDR3 is CASSQIQGAGNTIYF. For the CDR3, the DNA is TGTGCCAGCAGCCAAATACAGGGAGCTGGAAACACCATATATTTT.

This clone has only one observation. The chain is built from TRBV25-1 and TRBJ2-7; TRBD1 matches 9 bases. The germline CDR1 and CDR2 sequences are MGHDK and SYGVNS. The CDR3 extends over 14 amino acids. V was pared by 6 bases and J by 3 bases, with 6 bases of the junction left unmatched. DNA for the CDR3: TGTGCCAGCAGCAAAGGACAGGGGTTCTACGAGCAGTACTTC. As protein: CASSKGQGFYEQYF.

V and J are TRBV28 and TRBJ2-2; TRBD2 aligns across 8 bases. This CDR3 contains 13 residues. The V and J ends lost 10 bases and 10 bases, in that order; junction bases with no gene match: 11. Germline-derived CDR1 and CDR2 are MDHEN and SYDVKM. For the CDR3, the DNA is TGTGCCACCCGCCGGGGGGGTCTATCGGAGCTGTTTTTT. Residues: CATRRGGLSELFF.

The count of this clone is one. The chain couples TRBV28 to TRBJ1-5; D remains unclear. V dropped 3 bases and J dropped 0 bases, with 12 bases sitting between them. The CDR3 is made up of 16 amino acids. CDR1 is MDHEN and CDR2 is SYDVKM in the germline V gene. CDR3 region: CASSFPRLNSNQPQHF. CDR3 bases: TGTGCCAGCAGTTTCCCTAGACTGAATAGCAATCAGCCCCAGCATTTT.

This clone was found once. The chain employs TRBV18 and TRBJ2-6, with D possibly being TRBD2 (5 bases). V shed 1 base and J shed 0 bases, with 10 bases lying between them. CDR1 is KGHSH, CDR2 LQKENI, per germline. CDR3 length equals 17 residues. CDR3 coding DNA: TGTGCCAGCTCACCACGTTCGGGGAACTCTGGGGCCAACGTCCTGACTTTC. Translating gives CASSPRSGNSGANVLTF.

The chain joins TRBV19 to TRBJ2-1; the D gene is possibly TRBD1 (6 bases). The CDR3 consists of 15 residues. V was clipped by 6 bases and J by 2 bases, with 14 bases between them. CDR1 LNHDA and CDR2 SQIVND come from the germline V gene (reference sequence). Here the CDR3 reads CASSTTGIPYNEQFF. CDR3 coding DNA: TGTGCCAGTAGCACTACAGGGATACCCTACAATGAGCAGTTCTTC.

The chain uses TRBV5-4 and TRBJ2-7, with TRBD1 matching 8 bases. Germline lookup yields CDR1 SGHNT and CDR2 YYREEE (reference sequence). Trimming cost V 4 bases and J 2 bases; bases outside gene matches: 8. The CDR3 covers 15 residues. The DNA of the CDR3 is TGTGCCAGCAGCGCGTCCGGGACAGGCGCCTACGAGCAGTACTTC. This codes for CASSASGTGAYEQYF.

The chain employs TRBV29-1 and TRBJ2-5, with a tentative D call TRBD1 (6 bases). Looked up from germline, CDR1 is SQVTM and CDR2 is ANQGSEA. This CDR3 is 13 amino acids long. Deletions cut 7 bases from V and 0 bases from J, with 12 bases between. The CDR3 coding sequence is TGCAGCGCAGGACGGGACAACCAAGAGACCCAGTACTTC. It encodes CSAGRDNQETQYF.

The chain's CDR3 is CASSLAGTDNTEAFF. In DNA form, the CDR3 reads TGCGCCAGCAGCTTGGCCGGGACAGACAACACTGAAGCTTTCTTT. The chain is built from TRBV5-1 and TRBJ1-1, with 7 bases identical to TRBD1. V trimming: 0 bases; J trimming: 2 bases; junction bases outside the gene matches: 4. CDR1 and CDR2 (germline): SGHRS, YFSETQ. The CDR3 totals 15 residues.

The chain combines TRBV24-1 with TRBJ2-1; D might be TRBD2 (6 bases). Per the germline V gene, CDR1 is KGHDR and CDR2 is SFDVKD. V was clipped by 2 bases and J by 3 bases, with 16 bases between them. The CDR3 is 17 amino acids. The DNA of the CDR3 is TGTGCCACCAGTGATTCTTTAGCGGAGACTTTCTACAATGAGCAGTTCTTC. Its translation is CATSDSLAETFYNEQFF.

The rearrangement joins TRBV6-5 to TRBJ2-2; a possible D gene is TRBD2 (7 bases). This CDR3 has 14 residues. The ends were cut back, 0 bases at V and 10 bases at J, with 12 bases in the middle. The germline gives CDR1 MNHEY, CDR2 SVGAGI. The CDR3 here is CASSYSGGLKELFF. The CDR3 DNA reads as TGTGCCAGCAGTTACTCGGGGGGGCTCAAGGAGCTGTTTTTT.